This TCR beta chain was identified during a study of T-cell memory formation after mild COVID-19 (dated by TCRdb to about 2021). Notes on the research overall: Most TCR sequence clusters were specific to one of the two donors. In two donors, T-cell clones that expanded and contracted after mild COVID-19 were followed by sequencing TCRalpha and TCRbeta repertoires longitudinally. Two young, previously healthy adult volunteers made up the cohort, one male and one female. Paper-wide results and their limitations: Balanced CD4/CD8 phenotypes were observed for clones contracting from day 15 to 85, whereas a bias towards CD4+ was observed for a second wave of clones expanding from day 15 to 37. Some responding clones were found in pre-infection memory, which suggests that pre-existing cross-reactive memory T cells took part in the SARS-CoV-2 response. Contracting CD4+ clones appeared mostly in the CM and EM memory subsets, whereas CD8+ clones were enriched in EMRA. Whether the second-wave clones peaking on day 37 were SARS-CoV-2 specific was not confirmed. Only two mild cases were covered by the study, and larger cohorts that include severe cases with pre-infection samples were considered necessary.

The table lists this clonotype with many counts. This clone's antigen is unknown. Base qualities were left out, and no much larger clone turns up one base away. The sequencing machine was an Illumina NovaSeq 6000. Using 5'RACE with constant-segment primers, TCRalpha and TCRbeta cDNA libraries were constructed, with sample barcodes and unique molecular identifiers added in the process. Trizol reagent was used to extract RNA from every sample. Amplification of the libraries took two PCR steps, and the second step added a second sample barcode plus Illumina TruSeq adapters. Libraries were sequenced on an Illumina NovaSeq with 2 x 150 bp paired-end reads. Per the authors' processing: Demultiplexing of reads and collapsing into UMI-guided consensus sequences were performed with migec v1.2.7. Using mixcr v2.1.11, UMI consensuses were aligned to TRA and TRB V and J templates and then assembled into clonotypes. Clonotypes were classified as expanded or contracted when called significant by both edgeR and NoisET, with noise models trained on biological replicates. edgeR calls used a false discovery rate-adjusted p below 0.01 and a log2 fold-change threshold of 1. As an exploratory analysis of dynamics, PCA with hierarchical clustering was applied to max-normalized trajectories of the 1000 most abundant clonotypes. Separately sequenced CD4+ and CD8+ repertoires were used to assign the CD4 or CD8 phenotype of responding clones. The public reads were run again by TCRdb, first through fastp at Q25 and then through MiXCR, and only productive beta chains were kept. Records with the same CDR3 protein are collapsed into one entry carrying the most frequent genes and DNA. The V and J calls and clone size are TCRdb's, not the authors'. Across this sample there are about 27,000 distinct CDR3 sequences, with roughly 7.4% seen only once. Approximately 14% of the sample rests with the top ten.

Spanning cysteine to phenylalanine, the CDR3 consists of 14 amino acids. CDR3 DNA is the only sequence kept; it has 42 bases, read in frame from the first base. V is clipped by 5 bases and J by 8 bases, and the sequence between their germline boundaries is 15 bases long. Reading the germline V gene gives CDR1 KGHSH and CDR2 LQKENI. Ficoll-Paque density gradient centrifugation was the method used to isolate PBMCs. The sample comprised PBMCs or a T cell subset sorted from them (not recorded which). The receptor comes from an adult woman who had mild COVID-19 (a few samples of this study predate the infection). The sample titles of this study are shuffled in the database, so cell type and time point are left out; the donor was told from shared clones. The chain uses TRBV18 and TRBJ1-4; TRBD1 is a possible D gene, resting on 5 matching bases. The DNA is as follows: TGTGCCAGCTCATATGGAGCGGGGCGGGAAAAACTGTTTTTT. Its protein reads: CASSYGAGREKLFF.